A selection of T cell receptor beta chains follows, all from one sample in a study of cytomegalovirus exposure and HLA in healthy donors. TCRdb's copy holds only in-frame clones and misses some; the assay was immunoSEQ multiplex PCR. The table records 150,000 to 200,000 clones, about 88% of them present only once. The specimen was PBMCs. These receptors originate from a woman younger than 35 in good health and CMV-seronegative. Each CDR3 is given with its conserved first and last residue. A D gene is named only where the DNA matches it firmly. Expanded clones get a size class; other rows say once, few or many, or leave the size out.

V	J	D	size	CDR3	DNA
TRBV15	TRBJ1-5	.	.	CATSRDLRGVGNQPQHF	TGTGCCACCAGCAGAGATTTACGGGGGGTGGGCAATCAGCCCCAGCATTTT
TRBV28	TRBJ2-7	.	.	CASSLRSDEQYF	TGTGCCAGCAGTTTAAGGAGCGACGAGCAGTACTTC
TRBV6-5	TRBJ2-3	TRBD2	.	CASSYGVSGTDTQYF	TGTGCCAGCAGTTACGGGGTTAGCGGGACAGATACGCAGTATTTT
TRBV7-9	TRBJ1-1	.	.	CSSSLMGGGGLEEAFF	TGTTCCAGCAGCTTAATGGGCGGCGGGGGATTAGAGGAAGCTTTCTTT
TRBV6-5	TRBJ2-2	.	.	CASRSSRVPGELFF	TGTGCCAGCAGATCGTCCAGGGTGCCCGGGGAGCTGTTTTTT
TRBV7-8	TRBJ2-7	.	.	CASNKRGGSGTYEQYF	TGTGCCAGCAACAAGAGGGGAGGAAGCGGAACCTACGAGCAGTACTTC
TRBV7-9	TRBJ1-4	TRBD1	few	CASSQGGTGNEKLFF	TGTGCCAGCAGTCAAGGTGGGACAGGAAATGAAAAACTGTTTTTT
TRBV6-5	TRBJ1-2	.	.	CASSYSGQGYGYTF	TGTGCCAGCAGTTACTCGGGCCAGGGGTACGGCTACACCTTC
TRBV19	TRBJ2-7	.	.	CASSLSGAHSYEQYF	TGTGCCAGTAGTCTGTCGGGAGCCCACTCCTACGAGCAGTACTTC
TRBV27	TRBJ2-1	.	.	CASSPSRVGEQFF	TGTGCCAGCAGCCCATCCAGGGTTGGTGAGCAGTTCTTC
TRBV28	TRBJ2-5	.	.	CASSVASAGETQYF	TGTGCCAGCAGTGTCGCTAGCGCGGGGGAGACCCAGTACTTC
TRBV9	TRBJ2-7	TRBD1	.	CASSATGGNEQYF	TGTGCCAGCAGCGCCACAGGGGGGAACGAGCAGTACTTC
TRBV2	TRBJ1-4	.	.	CASTYRLFNEKLFF	TGTGCCAGCACCTACAGGTTATTTAATGAAAAACTGTTTTTT
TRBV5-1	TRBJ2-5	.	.	CASSLDGRADF	TGCGCCAGCAGCTTGGACGGCAGGGCTGACTTC
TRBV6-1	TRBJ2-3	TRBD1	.	CASRRRGREDTQYF	TGTGCCAGCAGGAGAAGGGGGCGTGAAGATACGCAGTATTTT
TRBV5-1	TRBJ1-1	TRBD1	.	CASRLLVQGEGGTEAFF	TGCGCCAGCAGATTGCTGGTCCAGGGGGAAGGAGGGACTGAAGCTTTCTTT
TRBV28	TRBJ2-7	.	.	CASSLGPWYEQYF	TGTGCCAGCAGTTTAGGGCCGTGGTACGAGCAGTACTTC
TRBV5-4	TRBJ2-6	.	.	CASSFRVTGANVLTF	TGTGCCAGCAGCTTCAGGGTAACTGGGGCCAACGTCCTGACTTTC
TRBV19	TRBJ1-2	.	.	CASSITTGLPYYGYTF	TGTGCCAGTAGTATTACGACGGGGTTACCGTACTATGGCTACACCTTC
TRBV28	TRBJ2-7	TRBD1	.	CASSSGTGNNEQYF	TGTGCCAGCAGTTCTGGGACAGGGAACAACGAGCAGTACTTC
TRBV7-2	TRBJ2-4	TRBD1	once	CASSYGTENIQYF	TGTGCCAGCAGCTACGGGACAGAAAACATTCAGTACTTC
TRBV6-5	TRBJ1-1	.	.	CASSWAANTEAFF	TGTGCCAGCAGTTGGGCTGCGAACACTGAAGCTTTCTTT
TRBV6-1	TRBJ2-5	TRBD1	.	CASSELIRGLVGTQYF	TGTGCCAGCAGTGAACTGATCAGGGGGCTCGTTGGGACCCAGTACTTC
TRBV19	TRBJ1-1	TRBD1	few	CASSWTGSNTEAFF	TGTGCCAGTAGTTGGACAGGGTCGAACACTGAAGCTTTCTTT
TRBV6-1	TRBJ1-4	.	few	CASSVGQGNEKLFF	TGTGCCAGCTCCGTTGGGCAGGGGAATGAAAAACTGTTTTTT
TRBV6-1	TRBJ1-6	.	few	CEGRNSPLHF	TGTGAAGGGAGGAATTCACCCCTCCACTTT
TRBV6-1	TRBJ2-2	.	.	CASSEPRDTGELFF	TGTGCCAGCAGTGAGCCCAGGGACACCGGGGAGCTGTTTTTT
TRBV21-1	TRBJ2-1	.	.	CASSIWDKYNEQFF	TGTGCCAGCAGCATATGGGACAAGTACAATGAGCAGTTCTTC
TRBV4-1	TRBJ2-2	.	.	CASSFRQASNTGELFF	TGCGCCAGCAGCTTCCGACAGGCCTCGAACACCGGGGAGCTGTTTTTT
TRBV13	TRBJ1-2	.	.	CASSLGGAGNGYTF	TGTGCCAGCAGCTTAGGGGGGGCTGGTAATGGCTACACCTTC
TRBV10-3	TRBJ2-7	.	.	CAISESTGYSYEQYF	TGTGCCATCAGTGAGTCCACAGGATACTCCTACGAGCAGTACTTC
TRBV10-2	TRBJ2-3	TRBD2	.	CASTGGTSGPYTDTQYF	TGCGCCAGCACTGGAGGGACTAGCGGCCCCTACACAGATACGCAGTATTTT
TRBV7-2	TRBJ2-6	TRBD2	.	CASKRGGYSSGANVLTF	TGTGCCAGCAAACGCGGGGGGTATAGCTCTGGGGCCAACGTCCTGACTTTC
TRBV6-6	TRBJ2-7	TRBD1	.	CASSYRRDRTYEQYF	TGTGCCAGCAGTTACCGCCGGGACAGGACCTACGAGCAGTACTTC
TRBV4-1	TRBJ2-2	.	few	CASSLQLATGELFF	TGCGCCAGCAGCCTTCAGTTGGCCACCGGGGAGCTGTTTTTT
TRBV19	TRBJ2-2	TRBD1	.	CASSASGTGTSTGELFF	TGTGCCAGTAGTGCCTCCGGGACAGGGACGAGCACCGGGGAGCTGTTTTTT
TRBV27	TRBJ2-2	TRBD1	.	CASSFWTGANTGELFF	TGTGCCAGCAGTTTCTGGACAGGGGCGAACACCGGGGAGCTGTTTTTT
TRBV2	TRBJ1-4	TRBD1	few	CASRPRTGENEKLFF	TGTGCCAGCAGGCCTAGGACAGGGGAAAATGAAAAACTGTTTTTT
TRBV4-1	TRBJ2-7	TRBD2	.	CASSQEPGLADEQYF	TGCGCCAGCAGCCAGGAGCCGGGACTAGCGGACGAGCAGTACTTC
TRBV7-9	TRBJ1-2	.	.	CSSSLIQDGYTF	TGTTCCAGCAGCTTAATCCAGGATGGCTACACCTTC
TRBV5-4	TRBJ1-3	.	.	CASSPTTSGNTIYF	TGTGCCAGCAGCCCCACGACATCCGGAAACACCATATATTTT
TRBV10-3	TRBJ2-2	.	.	CAISDLERELFF	TGTGCCATCAGTGACTTAGAACGGGAGCTGTTTTTT
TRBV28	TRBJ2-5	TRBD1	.	CASSLGQGETQYF	TGTGCCAGCAGTCTCGGACAGGGGGAGACCCAGTACTTC
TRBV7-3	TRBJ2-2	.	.	CASSLAAGGGTGELFF	TGTGCCAGCAGCTTAGCGGCTGGCGGAGGGACCGGGGAGCTGTTTTTT
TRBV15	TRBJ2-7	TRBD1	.	CATSRNTGQNPYEQYF	TGTGCCACCAGCAGAAATACGGGACAGAACCCCTACGAGCAGTACTTC
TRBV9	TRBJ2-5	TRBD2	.	CASSFGTSGAQETQYF	TGTGCCAGCAGCTTCGGGACTAGCGGGGCCCAAGAGACCCAGTACTTC
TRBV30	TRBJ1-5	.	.	CAWSVTDQPQHF	TGTGCCTGGAGTGTAACGGATCAGCCCCAGCATTTT
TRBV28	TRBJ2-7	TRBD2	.	CASFPGTSGGLQYF	TGTGCCAGCTTTCCCGGGACTAGCGGGGGATTGCAGTACTTC
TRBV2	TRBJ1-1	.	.	CASSTGTTGGTEAFF	TGTGCCAGCAGTACCGGGACAACAGGTGGCACTGAAGCTTTCTTT
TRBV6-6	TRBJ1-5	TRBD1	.	CASSNRGQLQPQHF	TGTGCCAGCAGCAACAGGGGGCAGCTACAGCCCCAGCATTTT
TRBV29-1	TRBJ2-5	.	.	CSVESGSETQYF	TGCAGCGTTGAGAGCGGATCGGAGACCCAGTACTTC
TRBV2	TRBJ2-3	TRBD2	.	CASSGSSGRTDTQYF	TGTGCCAGCAGTGGGTCTAGCGGGCGCACAGATACGCAGTATTTT
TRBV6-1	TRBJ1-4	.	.	CASSDDIEHEKLFF	TGTGCCAGCAGTGACGACATAGAACATGAAAAACTGTTTTTT
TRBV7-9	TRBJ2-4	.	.	CASSLALDRDTKNIQYF	TGTGCCAGCAGCTTAGCTTTAGACCGGGACACCAAAAACATTCAGTACTTC
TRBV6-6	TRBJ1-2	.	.	CASSYSARDYGYTF	TGTGCCAGCAGTTACTCCGCCCGGGACTATGGCTACACCTTC
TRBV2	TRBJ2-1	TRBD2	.	CASSETLAGGRDNEQFF	TGTGCCAGCAGTGAAACCCTAGCGGGGGGGCGGGACAATGAGCAGTTCTTC
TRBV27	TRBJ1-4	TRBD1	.	CASRGQGDEKLFF	TGTGCCAGCCGAGGACAGGGAGATGAAAAACTGTTTTTT
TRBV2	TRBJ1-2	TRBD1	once	CASGLVRDSSNYGYTF	TGTGCCAGCGGGTTGGTCCGGGACAGCTCTAACTATGGCTACACCTTC